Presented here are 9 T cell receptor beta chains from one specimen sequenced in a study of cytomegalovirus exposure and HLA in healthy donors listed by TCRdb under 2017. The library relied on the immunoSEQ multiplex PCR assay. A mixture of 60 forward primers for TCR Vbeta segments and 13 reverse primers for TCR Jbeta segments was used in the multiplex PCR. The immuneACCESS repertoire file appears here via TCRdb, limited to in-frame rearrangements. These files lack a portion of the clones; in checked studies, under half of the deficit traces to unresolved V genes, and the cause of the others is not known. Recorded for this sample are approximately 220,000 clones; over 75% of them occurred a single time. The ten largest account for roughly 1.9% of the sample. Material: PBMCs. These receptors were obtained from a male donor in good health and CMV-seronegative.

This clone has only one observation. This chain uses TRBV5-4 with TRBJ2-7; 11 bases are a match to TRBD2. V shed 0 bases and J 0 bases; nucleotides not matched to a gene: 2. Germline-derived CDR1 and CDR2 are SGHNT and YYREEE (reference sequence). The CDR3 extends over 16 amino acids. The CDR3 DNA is TGTGCCAGCAGCTTGGCACTAGCGGGGGCCTCCTACGAGCAGTACTTC. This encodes CASSLALAGASYEQYF.

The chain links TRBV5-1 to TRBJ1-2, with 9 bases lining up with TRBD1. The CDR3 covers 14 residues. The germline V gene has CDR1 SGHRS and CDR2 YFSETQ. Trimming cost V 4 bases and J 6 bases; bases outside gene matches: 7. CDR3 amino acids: CASSIQGANDGYTF. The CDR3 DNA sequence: TGCGCCAGCAGCATACAGGGGGCGAATGATGGCTACACCTTC. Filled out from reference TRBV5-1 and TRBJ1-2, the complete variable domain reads KAGVTQTPRYLIKTRGQQVTLSCSPISGHRSVSWYQQTPGQGLQFLFEYFSETQRNKGNFPGRFSGRQFSNSRSEMNVSTLELGDSALYLCASSIQGANDGYTFGSGTRLTVV.

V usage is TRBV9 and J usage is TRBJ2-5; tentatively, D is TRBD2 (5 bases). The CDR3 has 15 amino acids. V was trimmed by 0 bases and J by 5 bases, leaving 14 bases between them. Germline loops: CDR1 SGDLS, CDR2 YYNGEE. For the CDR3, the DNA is TGTGCCAGCAGCGTAGCCGGGATCCTTGGGGAGACCCAGTACTTC. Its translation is CASSVAGILGETQYF.

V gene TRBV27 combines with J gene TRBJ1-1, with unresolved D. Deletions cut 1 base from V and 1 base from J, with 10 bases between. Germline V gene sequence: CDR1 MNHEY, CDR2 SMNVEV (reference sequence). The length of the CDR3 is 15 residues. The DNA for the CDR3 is TGTGCCAGCAGTTTATGGGGAGGGCAGAACACTGAAGCTTTCTTT. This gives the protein CASSLWGGQNTEAFF.

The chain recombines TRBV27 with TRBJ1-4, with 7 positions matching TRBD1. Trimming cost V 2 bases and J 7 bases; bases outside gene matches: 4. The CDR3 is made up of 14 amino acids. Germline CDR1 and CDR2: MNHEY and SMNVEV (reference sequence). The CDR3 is CASSLRGTVEKLFF. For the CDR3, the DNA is TGTGCCAGCAGTTTAAGGGGGACAGTTGAAAAACTGTTTTTT. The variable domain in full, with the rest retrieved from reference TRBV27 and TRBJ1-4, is EAQVTQNPRYLITVTGKKLTVTCSQNMNHEYMSWYRQDPGLGLRQIYYSMNVEVTDKGDVPEGYKVSRKEKRNFPLILESPSPNQTSLYFCASSLRGTVEKLFFGSGTQLSVL.

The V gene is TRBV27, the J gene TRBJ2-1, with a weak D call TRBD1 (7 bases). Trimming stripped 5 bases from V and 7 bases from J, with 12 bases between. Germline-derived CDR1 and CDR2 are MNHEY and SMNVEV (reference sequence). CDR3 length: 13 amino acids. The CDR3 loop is CASSVAGGNEQFF. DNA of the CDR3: TGTGCCAGCAGTGTGGCAGGGGGGAATGAGCAGTTCTTC.

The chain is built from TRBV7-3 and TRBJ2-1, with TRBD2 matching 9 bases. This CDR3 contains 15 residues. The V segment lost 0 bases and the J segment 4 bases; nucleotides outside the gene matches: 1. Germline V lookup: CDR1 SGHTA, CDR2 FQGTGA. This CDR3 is CASSLTAGGYNEQFF. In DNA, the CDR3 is TGTGCCAGCAGCTTAACCGCGGGGGGGTACAATGAGCAGTTCTTC.

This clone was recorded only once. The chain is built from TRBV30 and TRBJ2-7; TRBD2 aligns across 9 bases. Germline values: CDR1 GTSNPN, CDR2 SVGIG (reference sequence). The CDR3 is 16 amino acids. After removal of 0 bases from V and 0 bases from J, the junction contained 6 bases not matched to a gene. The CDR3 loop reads CAWSVLRTSVSYEQYF. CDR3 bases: TGTGCCTGGAGTGTACTCAGGACTAGCGTCTCCTACGAGCAGTACTTC.

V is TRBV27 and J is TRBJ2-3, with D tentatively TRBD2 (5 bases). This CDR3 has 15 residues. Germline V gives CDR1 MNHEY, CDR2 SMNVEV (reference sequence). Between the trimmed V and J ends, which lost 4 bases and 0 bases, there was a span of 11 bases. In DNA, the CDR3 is TGTGCCAGCAGTTCGGACGGGAAAAGCACAGATACGCAGTATTTT. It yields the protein CASSSDGKSTDTQYF.